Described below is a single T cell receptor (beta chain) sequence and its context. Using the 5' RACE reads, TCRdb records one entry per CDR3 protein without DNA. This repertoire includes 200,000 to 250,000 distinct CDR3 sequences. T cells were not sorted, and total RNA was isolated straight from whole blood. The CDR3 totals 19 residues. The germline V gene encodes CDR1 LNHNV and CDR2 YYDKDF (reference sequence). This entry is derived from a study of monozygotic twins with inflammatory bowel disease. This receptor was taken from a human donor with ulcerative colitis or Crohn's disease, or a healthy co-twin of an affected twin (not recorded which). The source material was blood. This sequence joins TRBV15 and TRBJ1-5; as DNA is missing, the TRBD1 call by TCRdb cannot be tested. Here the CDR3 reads CATSRDIQGAFYSNQPQHF.